The 14 T cell receptor beta chains below all came from one sample that was sequenced in a study of shared clonotypes between healthy human individuals. The method was immunoSEQ multiplex PCR; TCRdb's version includes in-frame clones alone and lacks a portion of them. This repertoire shows 900,000 to 1,200,000 clones, approximately 80% found once; its top ten account for 0.5% to 0.65%. Sequenced input: memory CD4+ T cells from PBMCs. Subset in this sample: CD45RA-negative fraction. The receptors shown here come from a man aged 18-30 years in good health. Some clones in this sample may be carry-over from other donors' samples.

The chain recombines TRBV5-4 with TRBJ2-2; TRBD1 or TRBD2 may be the D gene (6 bases each). Germline V gene data show CDR1 as SGHNT and CDR2 as YYREEE (reference sequence). Between the trimmed V and J ends, which lost 6 bases and 4 bases, there was a span of 19 bases. The CDR3 covers 16 residues. CDR3 in amino acids: CASTQGVGGFTGELFF. The CDR3 nucleotides are TGTGCCAGCACCCAGGGAGTGGGGGGCTTCACCGGGGAGCTGTTTTTT.

In this sample, this clone turned up a few times. CDR3 sequence (DNA): TGTGCCAGCAGTTTGTACCGCCCAGGGAGCGACGAGCAGTACTTC. It is translated as CASSLYRPGSDEQYF. The J gene is TRBJ2-5, the V gene TRBV28; perhaps D is TRBD1 or TRBD2 (5 bases each). The J call may be in error: the DNA end matches TRBJ2-7 better. The germline V gene has CDR1 MDHEN and CDR2 SYDVKM. The CDR3 extends over 15 amino acids.

The table lists this clone with a few counts. The chain carries TRBV5-1 and TRBJ1-1; D is unresolved. The CDR3 sequence is 12 residues long. V was pared by 4 bases and J by 8 bases, with 12 bases between. Per the germline V gene, CDR1 is SGHRS and CDR2 is YFSETQ. CDR3 nucleotides: TGCGCCAGCAGCACGGACGGCCTCGAAGCTTTCTTT. Protein: CASSTDGLEAFF.

The chain uses TRBV7-9 and TRBJ2-1, with 9 bases identical to TRBD2. Unmatched junction bases numbered 14, after V lost 5 bases and J lost 9 bases. The CDR3 loop spans 16 amino acids. Germline loops: CDR1 SEHNR, CDR2 FQNEAQ (reference sequence). The CDR3 nucleotides read TGTGCCAGCAGCCGCGGACGGGTAGCGGGAGCTCCTGAGCAGTTCTTC. Protein sequence: CASSRGRVAGAPEQFF. The complete variable domain, with remaining parts taken from reference TRBV7-9 and TRBJ2-1, reads DTGVSQNPRHKITKRGQNVTFRCDPISEHNRLYWYRQTLGQGPEFLTYFQNEAQLEKSRLLSDRFSAERPKGSFSTLEIQRTEQGDSAMYLCASSRGRVAGAPEQFFGPGTRLTVL.

This sequence joins TRBV19 and TRBJ2-7; TRBD2 aligns across 10 bases. J lost 2 bases, V lost 5 bases, and 9 bases had no gene match. The CDR3 is 16 residues long. Germline V lookup: CDR1 LNHDA, CDR2 SQIVND (reference sequence). CDR3 loop: CASSLWAAGGTYEQYF. The CDR3 coding sequence is TGTGCCAGTAGTCTTTGGGCAGCGGGAGGGACCTACGAGCAGTACTTC. Drawing the rest from reference TRBV19 and TRBJ2-7, the complete variable domain is DGGITQSPKYLFRKEGQNVTLSCEQNLNHDAMYWYRQDPGQGLRLIYYSQIVNDFQKGDIAEGYSVSREKKESFPLTVTSAQKNPTAFYLCASSLWAAGGTYEQYFGPGTRLTVT.

The genes are TRBV2 and TRBJ1-4; TRBD1 might be the D (5 bases). The germline V and J ends were trimmed by 4 bases and 7 bases, with 22 bases remaining between them. This CDR3 is built from 17 residues. Germline values: CDR1 SNHLY, CDR2 FYNNEI. In DNA, the CDR3 is TGTGCCAGCAGTGCACGTTCGAGCCTTGGGACGGCTGAAAAACTGTTTTTT. Protein: CASSARSSLGTAEKLFF.

This chain uses TRBV5-1 with TRBJ1-1; 9 bases align to TRBD1. The CDR3 contains 13 residues. In germline, CDR1 is SGHRS, CDR2 YFSETQ. V gave up 4 bases and J gave up 6 bases; unmatched junction bases: 4. CDR3 in DNA: TGCGCCAGCAGCCCGAGACAGGGGGCTGAAGCTTTCTTT. It codes for CASSPRQGAEAFF.

The V and J genes are TRBV28 and TRBJ2-7, with D tentatively TRBD1 (5 bases). V shed 3 bases and J shed 2 bases, with 14 bases lying between them. The germline V gene has CDR1 MDHEN and CDR2 SYDVKM. This CDR3 region has 15 residues. The CDR3 protein is CASSFSRGRAYEQYF. CDR3 in DNA: TGTGCCAGCAGTTTTTCACGAGGCAGGGCCTACGAGCAGTACTTC.

This clone was found a few times. CDR3 in amino acids: CASSSPGARIADTQYF. DNA of the CDR3: TGTGCCAGCAGCTCTCCAGGGGCCCGGATTGCAGATACGCAGTATTTT. The chain is built from TRBV5-4 and TRBJ2-3, with a possible D match to TRBD1 (6 bases). Germline V gene lookup returns CDR1 SGHNT and CDR2 YYREEE (reference sequence). Trimming left V 3 bases short and J 4 bases short, with 18 bases between. The CDR3 has 16 amino acids.

The chain combines TRBV28 with TRBJ1-5; possible D gene TRBD1, 5 bases. Trimming left V 1 base short and J 1 base short, with 11 bases between. The CDR3 loop spans 16 amino acids. CDR1 and CDR2 from the germline V gene are MDHEN and SYDVKM. The CDR3 protein is CASSLLAGQSNQPQHF. CDR3 nucleotides: TGTGCCAGCAGTTTATTGGCGGGGCAGAGCAATCAGCCCCAGCATTTT.

The chain links TRBV4-1 to TRBJ1-2, with TRBD1 as a possible D gene (5 bases). The V end was cut by 1 base, the J end by 4 bases, with 13 bases between. The CDR3 sequence is 15 residues long. The germline CDR1 and CDR2 sequences are MGHRA and YSYEKL. CDR3 region: CASSQGAGGGYGYTF. CDR3 nucleotide sequence: TGCGCCAGCAGCCAAGGGGCTGGGGGGGGCTATGGCTACACCTTC.

Turning to this clone: This may come from a read error, since a much larger clone is one base off. Other DNA sequences in the sample encode the same CDR3. This rearrangement joins TRBV6-5 to TRBJ2-7; D gene unclear. V dropped 6 bases and J dropped 0 bases, with 3 bases sitting between them. Germline CDR1 is MNHEY and CDR2 is SVGAGI. The CDR3 has 11 residues. The DNA for the CDR3 is TGTGCCAGCAGCAACTCCTACGAGCAGTACTTC. This codes for CASSNSYEQYF.

This chain joins TRBV18 and TRBJ1-4; unclear D gene. CDR1 KGHSH and CDR2 LQKENI come from the germline V gene. Trimming left V 3 bases short and J 8 bases short, with 16 bases between. This CDR3 has 15 residues. The CDR3 sequence is CASSPADPPGEKLFF. DNA for the CDR3: TGTGCCAGCTCACCCGCCGACCCGCCGGGAGAAAAACTGTTTTTT. The full variable domain, rest sourced from reference TRBV18 and TRBJ1-4, is NAGVMQNPRHLVRRRGQEARLRCSPMKGHSHVYWYRQLPEEGLKFMVYLQKENIIDESGMPKERFSAEFPKEGPSILRIQQVVRGDSAAYFCASSPADPPGEKLFFGSGTQLSVL.

This chain connects TRBV9 to TRBJ2-1; maybe TRBD1 (6 bases). Germline V CDR1 and CDR2: SGDLS, YYNGEE. The CDR3 is 15 amino acids. V lost 3 bases and J lost 4, with 14 bases in between. The CDR3 here is CASSETQGQYNEQFF. CDR3 in DNA: TGTGCCAGCAGCGAAACCCAGGGGCAATACAATGAGCAGTTCTTC.